These 6 T cell receptor beta chains came from one sample sequenced in a study of Graves' ophthalmopathy and Graves' hyperthyroidism. The authors amplified TCR beta CDR3 regions, and they did so from RNA transcripts for repertoire sequencing. HTBI-primed RT-PCR formed the first round, and a multiplex PCR formed the second. TCRdb called the multiplex PCR reads again in MiXCR, with one record for every CDR3 protein. The sample lists 680,000 or so distinct CDR3 sequences; 22% were seen once. The specimen was peripheral blood. The receptors stem from a woman aged 18-29 years with stable Graves' hyperthyroidism. Some clones in this sample may be carry-over from other donors' samples.

This clonotype was recorded at least ten times. The rearrangement uses TRBV7-2 and TRBJ1-5; D call uncertain. The germline gives CDR1 SGHTA, CDR2 FQGNSA. V lost 0 bases, J lost 10 bases, and 10 bases lay in between. This CDR3 is 13 amino acids long. CDR3 residues: CASSLADLSPQHF. The DNA of the CDR3 is TGTGCCAGCAGCTTAGCAGATCTCAGCCCCCAGCATTTT.

This clonotype was picked up many times. Here the CDR3 DNA reads TGCGCCAGCCGCCTGCGGGCACCCTACGAGCAGTACTTC. Translated: CASRLRAPYEQYF. The chain is built from TRBV5-1 and TRBJ2-7, with D possibly being TRBD2 (5 bases). Trimming removed 7 bases at V and 2 bases at J, with 13 bases between. CDR1 SGHRS and CDR2 YFSETQ come from the germline V gene. This CDR3 is 13 amino acids long.

This clonotype was observed at least ten times. V and J are TRBV4-2 and TRBJ2-6; D gene ambiguous. The CDR3 is made up of 15 amino acids. Per germline, CDR1 LGHNA and CDR2 YNFKEQ. The V and J ends lost 1 base and 0 bases respectively, with 4 bases between them. The chain's CDR3 is CASSQVPSGANVLTF. DNA for the CDR3: TGTGCCAGCAGCCAAGTCCCCTCTGGGGCCAACGTCCTGACTTTC.

This clonotype was seen only once. The chain employs TRBV7-9 and TRBJ1-5; D ambiguous. Germline V gene lookup returns CDR1 SEHNR and CDR2 FQNEAQ (reference sequence). The CDR3 contains 15 residues. Trimming took 2 bases from V and 0 from J, leaving 8 bases between them. The CDR3 is CASSLSVISNQPQHF. Written as DNA, the CDR3 is TGTGCCAGCAGCTTAAGTGTGATTAGCAATCAGCCCCAGCATTTT. Together with reference TRBV7-9 and TRBJ1-5, the CDR3 gives the full variable domain: DTGVSQNPRHKITKRGQNVTFRCDPISEHNRLYWYRQTLGQGPEFLTYFQNEAQLEKSRLLSDRFSAERPKGSFSTLEIQRTEQGDSAMYLCASSLSVISNQPQHFGDGTRLSIL.

The V gene is TRBV4-2, the J gene TRBJ2-7; the match to TRBD2 covers 13 bases. V shed 0 bases, J shed 4 bases, and the junction held 0 bases outside the gene matches. The germline gives CDR1 LGHNA, CDR2 YNFKEQ. The CDR3 spans 15 residues. CDR3 in DNA: TGTGCCAGCAGCCAAGAGACTAGCGGGGGGTACGAGCAGTACTTC. It is translated as CASSQETSGGYEQYF.

Regarding this clonotype: One end of the junction is discordant with germline, which a read error may explain. The gene calls are TRBV12-3 or TRBV12-4 and TRBJ1-5; 7 bases are a match to TRBD1. This CDR3 spans 15 amino acids. In nucleotides, the CDR3 is TGTGCCAGCAGCGACAGGGAATATAGCAATCAGCCCAAGCATTTT. This sequence encodes CASSDREYSNQPKHF.